A single sample gave rise to the 2 T cell receptor beta chains below, sequenced in a study of cytomegalovirus exposure and HLA in healthy donors. Primers included in the PCR were 60 Vbeta and 13 Jbeta primers. TCRdb keeps only in-frame clones here, not all; method: immunoSEQ multiplex PCR. The table records about 180,000 clones, approximately 88% of them present only once. Sequencing was carried out using PBMCs. The receptor set was obtained from a boy aged 2 to 10 in good health and CMV-seronegative.

V is TRBV30 and J is TRBJ1-2; no firm D call. Trimming stripped 2 bases from V and 8 bases from J, with 9 bases between. Germline V gene data show CDR1 as GTSNPN and CDR2 as SVGIG (reference sequence). The CDR3 consists of 11 residues. CDR3 coding DNA: TGTGCCTGGAGTTCGAGGGTCGGCTACACCTTC. Translation gives CAWSSRVGYTF.

V and J are TRBV5-1 and TRBJ1-4; 8 bases line up with TRBD1. This CDR3 region has 15 residues. CDR1 SGHRS and CDR2 YFSETQ come from the germline V gene. V gave up 2 bases and J gave up 8 bases; unmatched junction bases: 8. DNA for the CDR3: TGCGCCAGCAGCTTCGGACAGGGAAAAGGGGAAAAACTGTTTTTT. Amino acids: CASSFGQGKGEKLFF.